This T cell receptor (beta chain) was sequenced for a study of T-cell reconstitution after alpha-beta-depleted transplantation in children (dated by TCRdb to the mid-2010s). In the study overall: Using TCR repertoire profiling, the study quantitatively followed how T-cell immune reconstitution unfolded in children after TCRalphabeta/CD19-depleted allogeneic hematopoietic cell transplantation.

CDR1 and CDR2 (KGHDR, SFDVKD) derive from the germline V gene. The germline V and J ends show losses of 1 base and 1 base respectively, and no gene match explains 4 bases of the junction. From its cysteine to its phenylalanine, the CDR3 spans 17 amino acids. The read is trimmed to its CDR3 DNA, 51 bases read in frame from base 1. Preparation of the library involved PCR. The sequencer listed for this sample is Illumina HiSeq 2500. Molecular barcoding was employed in the preparation of TCR libraries, with unique molecular identifiers being used to normalize TCRbeta repertoire quantification. The public reads were reanalyzed by TCRdb: fastp trimming at Q25, MiXCR alignment, in-frame beta chains only. Every CDR3 protein is listed once, alongside the most common genes and DNA of its rows. Counted in this sample were roughly 500,000 distinct CDR3 sequences; around 17% of them appeared once. Approximately 3% of the sample belongs to the ten largest clones.

As for this clonotype: The target of this receptor is not known. The sample holds no much larger clone one base away, and base qualities are not on file.

This receptor was identified in a human donor who donated a stem cell graft to a child with acute lymphoblastic leukemia. Recombination joined TRBV24-1 with TRBJ2-3, and TRBD2 matches 10 of the central bases. This specimen was PBMCs from the stem cell graft donor, taken from the stem cell graft. The DNA is as follows: TGTGCCACCAGTGATTTTCGTGGACTAGCGGGCACAGATACGCAGTATTTT. Translated, it reads CATSDFRGLAGTDTQYF.